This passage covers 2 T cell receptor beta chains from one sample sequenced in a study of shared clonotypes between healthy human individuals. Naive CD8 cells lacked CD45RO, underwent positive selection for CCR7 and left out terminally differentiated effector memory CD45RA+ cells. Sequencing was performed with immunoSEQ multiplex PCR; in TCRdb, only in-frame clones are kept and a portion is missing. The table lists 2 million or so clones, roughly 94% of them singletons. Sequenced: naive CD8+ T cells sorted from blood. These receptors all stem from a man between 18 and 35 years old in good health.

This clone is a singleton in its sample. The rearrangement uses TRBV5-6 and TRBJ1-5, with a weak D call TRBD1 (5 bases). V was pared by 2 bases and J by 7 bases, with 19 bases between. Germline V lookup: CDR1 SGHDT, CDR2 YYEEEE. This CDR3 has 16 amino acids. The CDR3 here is CASSFGAGPGRQPQHF. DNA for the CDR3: TGTGCCAGCAGCTTCGGGGCGGGCCCGGGGCGGCAGCCCCAGCATTTT. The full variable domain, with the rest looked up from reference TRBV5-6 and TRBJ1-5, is DAGVTQSPTHLIKTRGQQVTLRCSPKSGHDTVSWYQQALGQGPQFIFQYYEEEERQRGNFPDRFSGHQFPNYSSELNVNALLLGDSALYLCASSFGAGPGRQPQHFGDGTRLSIL.

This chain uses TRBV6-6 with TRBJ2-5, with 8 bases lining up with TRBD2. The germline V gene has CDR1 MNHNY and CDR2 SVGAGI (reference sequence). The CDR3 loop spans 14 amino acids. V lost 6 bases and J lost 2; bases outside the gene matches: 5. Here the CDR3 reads CASSLREGQETQYF. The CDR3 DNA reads TGTGCCAGCAGCCTCCGGGAGGGGCAAGAGACCCAGTACTTC.